Listed here are 26 T cell receptor beta chains from one sample, sequenced in a study of cytomegalovirus exposure and HLA in healthy donors. The protocol was immunoSEQ multiplex PCR, while the TCRdb copy is restricted to in-frame clones and leaves out a portion. The table lists approximately 190,000 clones, around 84% of them singletons. The source material was PBMCs. The source is a woman aged 25 to 45 in good health and CMV-seropositive.

CDR3 nucleotides: TGTGCCAGCAGCTCAGGGGACAGGGTATCGAGTGGCTACACCTTC. This encodes CASSSGDRVSSGYTF. The V call is TRBV5-5, the J call TRBJ1-2; 9 nucleotides match TRBD1. The trim removed 3 bases at V and 7 bases at J, leaving 10 bases unmatched. The CDR3 runs 15 residues. Germline CDR1 reads SGHKS; CDR2 reads YYEKEE (reference sequence).

The genes are TRBV19 and TRBJ1-5, with 9 bases identical to TRBD1. The germline V gene encodes CDR1 LNHDA and CDR2 SQIVND (reference sequence). This CDR3 has 14 residues. Trimming at V came to 4 bases and at J to 6 bases, leaving 4 bases not matched to a gene. CDR3 region: CASSTTGGSQPQHF. The DNA for the CDR3 is TGTGCCAGTAGTACTACAGGGGGCTCTCAGCCCCAGCATTTT.

This clone has a handful of counts. The chain combines TRBV5-6 with TRBJ1-2, with D perhaps TRBD1 (6 bases). Germline loops: CDR1 SGHDT, CDR2 YYEEEE. V lost 4 bases and J 5 bases, leaving 18 bases between the germline ends. The CDR3 runs 15 residues. In DNA, the CDR3 is TGTGCCAGCAGCCCCAAATCAGGGGCCTATTATGGCTACACCTTC. Translated: CASSPKSGAYYGYTF.

The chain has TRBV30 and TRBJ2-1; 9 bases line up with TRBD2. Germline V gene lookup returns CDR1 GTSNPN and CDR2 SVGIG (reference sequence). V was clipped by 3 bases and J by 1 base; unmatched bases: 10. This CDR3 spans 17 amino acids. CDR3 in DNA: TGTGCCTGGAGAAAAACAACTAGCGGGCCTTCCTACAATGAGCAGTTCTTC. Translation: CAWRKTTSGPSYNEQFF.

The rearrangement links TRBV27 to TRBJ1-1; TRBD1 agrees at 12 bases. The CDR3 length is 16 residues. Losses at the gene ends were 4 bases for V and 6 bases for J; bases not matched to a gene: 9. Germline assignment: CDR1 MNHEY and CDR2 SMNVEV (reference sequence). The CDR3 protein is CASSSPSGTGGSEAFF. The CDR3 DNA is TGTGCCAGCAGTTCCCCCTCCGGGACAGGGGGCTCTGAAGCTTTCTTT.

This clone has a single count. This rearrangement joins TRBV2 to TRBJ1-1; no firm D call. V lost 0 bases to trimming and J lost 3 bases, with 8 bases between them. Germline assignment: CDR1 SNHLY and CDR2 FYNNEI. This CDR3 contains 14 residues. CDR3 DNA sequence: TGTGCCAGCAGTGAAGCTGGCCTCGACACTGAAGCTTTCTTT. It specifies CASSEAGLDTEAFF.

This clone came up once. The chain employs TRBV7-8 and TRBJ1-1, with TRBD1 as a possible D gene (6 bases). The germline V gene has CDR1 SGHVS and CDR2 FQNEAQ. The CDR3 is 15 residues long. V lost 5 bases and J lost 4, with 17 bases in between. The CDR3 coding sequence is TGTGCCAGCAGCGTCTACAGGGACCCCCTCACTGAAGCTTTCTTT. Its translation: CASSVYRDPLTEAFF. Using reference TRBV7-8 and TRBJ1-1 for the parts outside the CDR3, the full variable domain is GAGVSQSPRYKVAKRGQDVALRCDPISGHVSLFWYQQALGQGPEFLTYFQNEAQLDKSGLPSDRFFAERPEGSVSTLKIQRTQQEDSAVYLCASSVYRDPLTEAFFGQGTRLTVV.

This clone was recorded only once. The chain links TRBV6-5 to TRBJ2-3, with TRBD1 matching 10 bases. This CDR3 region has 14 residues. V shed 8 bases and J 2 bases; nucleotides not matched to a gene: 4. Germline loops: CDR1 MNHEY, CDR2 SVGAGI. CDR3 amino acids: CASWDRGNTDTQYF. DNA of the CDR3: TGTGCCAGCTGGGACAGGGGAAACACAGATACGCAGTATTTT.

This chain uses TRBV2 with TRBJ1-2; D perhaps matches TRBD1 (6 bases). Trimming took off 3 bases at V and 8 bases at J, with 16 bases between the two ends. In germline, CDR1 is SNHLY, CDR2 FYNNEI. This CDR3 region has 14 residues. The CDR3 is CASSDPGAFSGYTF. CDR3 DNA: TGTGCCAGCAGTGACCCAGGGGCCTTCTCCGGCTACACCTTC.

The rearrangement joins TRBV6-5 to TRBJ1-4; 7 bases fit TRBD1. The CDR3 is made up of 14 amino acids. CDR1 and CDR2 (germline): MNHEY, SVGAGI. Trimming cost V 6 bases and J 7 bases; bases outside gene matches: 8. CDR3 in amino acids: CASRIQGTGEKLFF. The CDR3 nucleotides read TGTGCCAGCAGGATACAGGGGACGGGTGAAAAACTGTTTTTT.

The rearrangement joins TRBV15 to TRBJ2-3; TRBD2 matches at 9 bases. The length of the CDR3 is 21 residues. V lost 0 bases to trimming and J lost 1 base; unmatched junction nucleotides: 17. Per germline, CDR1 LNHNV and CDR2 YYDKDF (reference sequence). CDR3 protein: CATSRDYGGGRATIGTDTQYF. Written as DNA, the CDR3 is TGTGCCACCAGCAGAGATTACGGGGGCGGGAGGGCCACCATTGGCACAGATACGCAGTATTTT. Supplemented by reference TRBV15 and TRBJ2-3, the full variable domain reads DAMVIQNPRYQVTQFGKPVTLSCSQTLNHNVMYWYQQKSSQAPKLLFHYYDKDFNNEADTPDNFQSRRPNTSFCFLDIRSPGLGDTAMYLCATSRDYGGGRATIGTDTQYFGPGTRLTVL.

This chain joins TRBV5-6 and TRBJ2-5; 10 bases align to TRBD2. CDR1 and CDR2 from the germline V gene are SGHDT and YYEEEE. This CDR3 is built from 16 residues. Trimming cost V 5 bases and J 0 bases; bases outside gene matches: 7. This CDR3 reads CASRGPSGSYQETQYF. The CDR3 nucleotides are TGTGCCAGCAGGGGCCCTAGCGGGAGTTACCAAGAGACCCAGTACTTC.

Concerning this clone itself: The sample carries other DNA sequences with the same CDR3. The genes are TRBV6-1 and TRBJ1-1; the match to TRBD1 covers 9 bases. Unmatched junction bases numbered 1, after V lost 4 bases and J lost 4 bases. In germline, CDR1 is MNHNS, CDR2 SASEGT. The CDR3 runs 13 residues. CDR3 protein: CASSADRGTEAFF. The CDR3 DNA is TGTGCCAGCAGTGCGGACAGGGGCACTGAAGCTTTCTTT.

The chain carries TRBV27 and TRBJ2-1; weak D call: TRBD2 (7 bases). CDR1 is MNHEY, CDR2 SMNVEV, per germline (reference sequence). The V end was cut by 1 base, the J end by 0 bases, with 13 bases between. The length of the CDR3 is 17 residues. The CDR3 DNA sequence: TGTGCCAGCAGTTTATGGGAGGGAGGGGGCTCCTACAATGAGCAGTTCTTC. Translation: CASSLWEGGGSYNEQFF.

The chain links TRBV5-1 to TRBJ1-5; TRBD1 agrees at 8 bases. From germline, CDR1 is SGHRS and CDR2 YFSETQ. J was trimmed by 1 base and V by 4 bases; bases with no gene match: 4. The CDR3 is 15 residues long. For the CDR3, the DNA is TGCGCCAGCAGCCCCGGGACAGGAAGCAATCAGCCCCAGCATTTT. It specifies CASSPGTGSNQPQHF.

This clone was recorded only once. The chain recombines TRBV18 with TRBJ2-7, with 8 bases that match TRBD1. The V gene's germline CDR1 is KGHSH and CDR2 LQKENI. V shed 6 bases, J shed 9 bases, and the junction held 13 bases outside the gene matches. The CDR3 consists of 14 residues. CDR3 residues: CASSPGQEAGTQYF. In DNA, the CDR3 is TGTGCCAGCTCGCCGGGACAGGAGGCAGGGACGCAGTACTTC. The whole variable domain, filled in from reference TRBV18 and TRBJ2-7, reads NAGVMQNPRHLVRRRGQEARLRCSPMKGHSHVYWYRQLPEEGLKFMVYLQKENIIDESGMPKERFSAEFPKEGPSILRIQQVVRGDSAAYFCASSPGQEAGTQYFGPGTRLTVT.

The table lists this clone with a few counts. The chain employs TRBV11-2 and TRBJ1-4, with D maybe TRBD1 (5 bases). V dropped 0 bases and J dropped 10 bases, with 6 bases sitting between them. CDR1 SGHAT and CDR2 FQNNGV come from the germline V gene. This CDR3 is 12 amino acids long. The chain's CDR3 is CASSLEGGKLFF. The CDR3 DNA is TGTGCCAGCAGCTTAGAGGGGGGAAAACTGTTTTTT.

In its sample, this clone was seen once. This chain joins TRBV18 and TRBJ1-4; TRBD1 might be the D (6 bases). Trimming removed 6 bases at V and 2 bases at J, with 22 bases between. The CDR3 covers 18 residues. The germline V gene has CDR1 KGHSH and CDR2 LQKENI. The CDR3, as DNA: TGTGCCAGCTCCCGTTTCACAGGGTCACAGGCGACTAATGAAAAACTGTTTTTT. This sequence encodes CASSRFTGSQATNEKLFF.

The V gene is TRBV6-1, the J gene TRBJ1-2; the match to TRBD1 covers 8 bases. The CDR3 length is 15 residues. V was clipped by 7 bases and J by 3 bases; unmatched bases: 10. CDR1 and CDR2 from the germline V gene are MNHNS and SASEGT. Written as DNA, the CDR3 is TGTGCCAGCACTCAGGATACAGGGGGTTACTATGGCTACACCTTC. It is translated as CASTQDTGGYYGYTF.

This clone was observed a few times. The chain links TRBV30 to TRBJ1-5; TRBD1 agrees at 7 bases. J gave up 5 bases and V 5 bases, and 6 bases lay outside the gene matches. CDR1 is GTSNPN and CDR2 is SVGIG in the germline V gene (reference sequence). CDR3 length: 13 amino acids. The CDR3 here is CAWGDSPDQPQHF. The CDR3 coding sequence is TGTGCCTGGGGGGACAGCCCTGATCAGCCCCAGCATTTT.

The chain employs TRBV7-8 and TRBJ1-5; no clear D gene. V was trimmed by 3 bases and J by 2 bases, leaving 8 bases between them. The germline V gene has CDR1 SGHVS and CDR2 FQNEAQ. CDR3 length: 14 amino acids. The CDR3 here is CASSFPGGNQPQHF. Written as DNA, the CDR3 is TGTGCCAGCAGCTTTCCCGGGGGCAATCAGCCCCAGCATTTT.

V usage is TRBV2 and J usage is TRBJ2-7, with unresolved D. The CDR3 covers 16 residues. Between the trimmed V and J ends, which lost 2 bases and 3 bases, there was a span of 17 bases. Germline V CDR1 and CDR2: SNHLY, FYNNEI. The CDR3 DNA reads as TGTGCCAGCAGTGAATTAACCTCAACTTCCCGCTACGAGCAGTACTTC. It encodes CASSELTSTSRYEQYF.

The chain combines TRBV6-5 with TRBJ2-5; the match to TRBD1 covers 7 bases. Germline values: CDR1 MNHEY, CDR2 SVGAGI. There are 13 residues in the CDR3. The junction had 7 bases not matched to a gene; V was cut back by 11 bases and J by 1 base. In nucleotides, the CDR3 is TGTGCCTCCTCCCGGGACAGCCAAGAGACCCAGTACTTC. Translated: CASSRDSQETQYF.

The chain has TRBV6-5 and TRBJ2-7; 7 bases map to TRBD1. Trimming removed 6 bases from V and 6 bases from J; junction bases left unmatched: 11. The CDR3 sequence is 14 residues long. The germline V gene has CDR1 MNHEY and CDR2 SVGAGI. DNA for the CDR3: TGTGCCAGCAGACCAGGGGGTGTCTTGAGCGAGCAGTACTTC. Amino acids: CASRPGGVLSEQYF.

The rearrangement joins TRBV7-6 to TRBJ2-6; D not resolved. Between the trimmed V and J ends, which lost 5 bases and 1 base, there was a span of 6 bases. This CDR3 is built from 14 residues. Germline assignment: CDR1 SGHVS and CDR2 FNYEAQ. CDR3 DNA: TGTGCCAGCAGCCAAGAGTCTGGGGCCAACGTCCTGACTTTC. Protein: CASSQESGANVLTF.

V gene TRBV29-1 combines with J gene TRBJ1-2; 7 bases are shared with TRBD1. With 4 bases clipped from V and 4 bases from J, the junction kept 6 bases outside the gene matches. This CDR3 contains 13 residues. Germline values: CDR1 SQVTM, CDR2 ANQGSEA. The CDR3 loop reads CSVGVGGSYGYTF. The CDR3 bases are TGCAGCGTTGGGGTAGGGGGCTCCTATGGCTACACCTTC.